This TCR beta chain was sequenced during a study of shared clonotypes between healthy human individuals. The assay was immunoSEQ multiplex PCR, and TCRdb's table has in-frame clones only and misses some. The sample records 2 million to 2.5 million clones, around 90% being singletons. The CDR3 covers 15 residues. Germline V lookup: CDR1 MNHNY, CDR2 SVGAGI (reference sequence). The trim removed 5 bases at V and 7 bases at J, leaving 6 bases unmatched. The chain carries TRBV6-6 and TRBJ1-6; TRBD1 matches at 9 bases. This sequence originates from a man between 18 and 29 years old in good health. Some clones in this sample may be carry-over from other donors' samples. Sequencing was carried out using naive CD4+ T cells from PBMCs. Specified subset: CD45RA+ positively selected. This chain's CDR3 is CASSTQGAQNSPLHF. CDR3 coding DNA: TGTGCCAGCAGTACACAGGGGGCGCAAAATTCACCCCTCCACTTT.